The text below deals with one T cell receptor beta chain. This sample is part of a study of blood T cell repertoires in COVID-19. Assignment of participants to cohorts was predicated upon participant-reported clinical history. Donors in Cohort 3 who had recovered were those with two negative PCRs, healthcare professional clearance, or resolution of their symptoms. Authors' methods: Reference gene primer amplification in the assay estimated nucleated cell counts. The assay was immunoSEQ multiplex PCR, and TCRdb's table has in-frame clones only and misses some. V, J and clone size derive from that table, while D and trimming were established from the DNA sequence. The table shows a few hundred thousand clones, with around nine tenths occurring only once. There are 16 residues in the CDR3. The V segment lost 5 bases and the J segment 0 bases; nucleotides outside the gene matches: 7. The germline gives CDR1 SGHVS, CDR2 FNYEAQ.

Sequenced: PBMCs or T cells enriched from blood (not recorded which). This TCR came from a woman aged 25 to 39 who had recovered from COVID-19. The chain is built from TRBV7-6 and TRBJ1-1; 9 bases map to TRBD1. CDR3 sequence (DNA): TGTGCCAGCAGCCCAGGGACAGGGATAATGAACACTGAAGCTTTCTTT. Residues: CASSPGTGIMNTEAFF.